This T cell receptor (beta chain) was documented in a study of T cells after yellow fever vaccination (dated by TCRdb to between 2018 and 2021). Looking at the study overall: The SMART-Seq v4 Ultra Low Input RNA kit was used to prepare libraries from fractions with low cell numbers. Two healthy male donors made up the cohort, one aged 18 to 30 years and the other aged 30 to 40 years. Blood was drawn at multiple timepoints before and after primary and secondary immunization, with bulk PBMC replicates and cell subsets isolated. To follow T-cell clones before and after both primary and booster YFV17D yellow fever vaccination, bulk TCR alpha and beta repertoires underwent longitudinal sequencing.

From the germline V gene (reference sequence), CDR1 is DFQATT and CDR2 is SNEGSKA. The CDR3, cysteine through phenylalanine, is 15 amino acids long. Solely the CDR3 DNA is kept, with 45 bases framed from the first base. Trimming takes 3 bases from V and 5 bases from J, and the germline ends sit 14 bases apart. The reads were generated on an Illumina NovaSeq 6000. TCR cDNA was made using 5'RACE template switching, a step that added a universal primer site and unique molecular identifiers. Priming of cDNA synthesis was performed from both the TCR alpha and TCR beta constant segments. Library amplification involved two PCR steps, and the second step added sample barcodes and sequencing adapters. Sequencing of libraries was done on Illumina HiSeq 2500 (2x100 bp) or NovaSeq (2x150 bp). In the paper's pipeline: Demultiplexing of reads and collapsing into UMI consensus sequences were performed with MIGEC, and V(D)J alignment was carried out with MiXCR. Using edgeR on replicate PBMC samples, clonotypes were called vaccine-responding if FDR was below 0.01 and the log2 fold change was above 5 up to day 15. CD4 or CD8 identity was assigned to each bulk clonotype according to whether the clonotype was present at higher abundance in the sequenced CD4 repertoire or the sequenced CD8 repertoire. In TCRdb, the public reads were trimmed at Q25 with fastp and aligned with MiXCR, with productive beta chains retained. Rows with a matching CDR3 protein are joined into one entry that keeps the most common DNA and genes. TCRdb, not the authors, supplied the V and J calls. This sample holds hundreds of thousands of distinct CDR3 sequences; about 19% were observed only once. The ten largest clones add up to around 17% of the sample.

What the treatment or condition label conveys for this sample: live attenuated yellow fever vaccine strain. Two biological replicates of bulk PBMCs were collected at each blood-draw timepoint. PBMCs were isolated from peripheral blood using a standard Ficoll-Paque protocol. TriZol was used to extract RNA from bulk PBMCs, from CD4 and CD8 fractions, and from dextramer-positive and dextramer-negative fractions. This clonotype has more than one count but fewer than ten. Its antigen is still unknown. Base qualities are not at hand, and no much larger clone is one base apart. General study outcomes and caveats: After the booster, most clones that had expanded after primary vaccination were detected again (around 96% of CD4 and about 88% of CD8), suggesting broad maintenance of memory. Computational filtering was needed because FACS-sorted repertoires could contain abundant contaminating clonotypes from the bulk population. The study included only two donors, which limits how far the findings can be generalized. A small fraction of clonotypes appeared in both the CD4 and CD8 compartments, likely as a result of convergent recombination. The secondary T-cell response was found to be weaker but faster than the primary response, with a peak reached on day 5 rather than on day 15.

The clonotype originates from a man between 18 and 35 years old who received the YFV17D yellow fever vaccine. Here the sequenced sample was PBMCs, taken before the yellow fever booster vaccination. The sequence is built from TRBV20-1 and TRBJ1-6, with the D gene call left open. Read as DNA, the sequence is TGCAGTGCTAGGCTTAAGGGAGTCGATAATTCACCCCTCCACTTT. Translated, this is CSARLKGVDNSPLHF.